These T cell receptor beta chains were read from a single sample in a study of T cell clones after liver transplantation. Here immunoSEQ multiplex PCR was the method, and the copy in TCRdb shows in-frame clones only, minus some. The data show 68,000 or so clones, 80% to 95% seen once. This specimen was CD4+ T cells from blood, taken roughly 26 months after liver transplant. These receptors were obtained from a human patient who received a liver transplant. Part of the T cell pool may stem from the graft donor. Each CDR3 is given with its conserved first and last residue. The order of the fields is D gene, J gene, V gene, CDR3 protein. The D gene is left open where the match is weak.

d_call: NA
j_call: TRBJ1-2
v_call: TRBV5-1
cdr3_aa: CASSLAGSNYGYTF

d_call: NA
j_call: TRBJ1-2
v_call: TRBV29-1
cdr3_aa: CSVAGRLTNYGYTF

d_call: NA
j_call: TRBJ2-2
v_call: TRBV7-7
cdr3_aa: CASRPIQAGELFF

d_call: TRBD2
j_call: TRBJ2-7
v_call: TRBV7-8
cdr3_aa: CASSLQTSGSPRQYF

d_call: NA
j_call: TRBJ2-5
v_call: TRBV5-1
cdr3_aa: CASSPRVQETQYF

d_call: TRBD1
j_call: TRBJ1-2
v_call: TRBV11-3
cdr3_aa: CASSTAGQGMFGYTF

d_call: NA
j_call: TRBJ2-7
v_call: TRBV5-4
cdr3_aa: CATHREIHYEQYF

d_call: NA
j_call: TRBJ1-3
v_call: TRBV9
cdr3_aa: CASSVSSEAGNTIYF

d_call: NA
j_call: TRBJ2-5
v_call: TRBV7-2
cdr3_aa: CASRVQGPGMGQYF

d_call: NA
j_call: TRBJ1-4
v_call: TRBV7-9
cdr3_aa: CASSDNRGSEKLFF

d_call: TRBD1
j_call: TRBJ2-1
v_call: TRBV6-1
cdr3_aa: CASKGDRGEYNEQFF

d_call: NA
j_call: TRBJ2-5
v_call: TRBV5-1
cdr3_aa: CASSLAGTPQETQYF

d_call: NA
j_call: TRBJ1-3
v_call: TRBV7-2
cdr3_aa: CASTPGGRFRNTIYF

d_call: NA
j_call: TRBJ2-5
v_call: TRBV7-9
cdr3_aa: CASSRPYRETETQYF

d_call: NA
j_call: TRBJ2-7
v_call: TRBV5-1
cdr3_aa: CASSSDSGHLSYEQYF

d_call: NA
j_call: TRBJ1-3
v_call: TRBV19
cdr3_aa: CASSTKGDMDF

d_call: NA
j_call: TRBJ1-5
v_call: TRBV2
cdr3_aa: CASRADEGYQPQHF

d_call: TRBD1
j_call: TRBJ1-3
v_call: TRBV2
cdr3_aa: CASRDSTIYF

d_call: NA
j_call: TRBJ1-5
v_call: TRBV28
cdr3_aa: CASGRTGQPQHF

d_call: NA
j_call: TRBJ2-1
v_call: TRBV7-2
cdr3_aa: CASSLPPAGLNNEQFF

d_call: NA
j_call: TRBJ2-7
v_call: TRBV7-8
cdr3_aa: CASSPMDLDAYEQYF

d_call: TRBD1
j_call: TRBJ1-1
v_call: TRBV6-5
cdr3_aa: CASSRTGGTEAFF

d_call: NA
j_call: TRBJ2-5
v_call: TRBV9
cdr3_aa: CASSSGGLAGTQETQYF

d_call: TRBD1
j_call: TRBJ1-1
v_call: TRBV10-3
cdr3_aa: CAIKMGQEDTEAFF

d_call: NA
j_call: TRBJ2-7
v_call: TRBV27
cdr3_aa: CASSFSGGFSYEQYF

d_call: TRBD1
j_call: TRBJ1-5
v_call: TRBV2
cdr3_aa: CASSDETGGQPQHF

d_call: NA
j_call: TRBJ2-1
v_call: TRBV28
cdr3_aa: CASSLWRHLNEQFF

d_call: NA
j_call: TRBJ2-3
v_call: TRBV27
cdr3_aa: CASSPSTDTQYF

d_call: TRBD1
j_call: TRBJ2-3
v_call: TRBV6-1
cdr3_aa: CASSGTGGFLDTQYF

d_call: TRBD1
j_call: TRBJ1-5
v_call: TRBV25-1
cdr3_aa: CASIGQAYSNQPQHF

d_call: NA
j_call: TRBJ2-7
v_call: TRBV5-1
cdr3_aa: CASSTGSDEQYF

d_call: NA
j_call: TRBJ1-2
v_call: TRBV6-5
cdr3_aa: CASSLKRSNYGYTF

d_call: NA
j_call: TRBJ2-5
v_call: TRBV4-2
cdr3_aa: CASSPSSVQETQYF

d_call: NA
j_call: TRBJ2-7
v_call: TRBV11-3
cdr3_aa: CASSPRGSTGLAEQYF

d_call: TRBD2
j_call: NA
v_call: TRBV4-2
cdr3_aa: CASSPALAGGYEQYF

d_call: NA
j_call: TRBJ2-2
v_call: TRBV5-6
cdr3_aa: CASSLGSGTGELFF

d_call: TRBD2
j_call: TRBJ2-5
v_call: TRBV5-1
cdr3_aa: CASSSGTSGQETQYF

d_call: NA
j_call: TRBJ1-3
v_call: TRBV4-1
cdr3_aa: CASSQTNSGNTIYF

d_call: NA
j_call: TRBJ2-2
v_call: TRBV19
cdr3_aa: CASSNYPSGELFF

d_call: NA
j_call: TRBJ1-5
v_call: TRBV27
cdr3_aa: CASSRTALAPNQPQHF

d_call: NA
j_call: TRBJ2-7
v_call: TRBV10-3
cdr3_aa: CAFSLGGSGYEQYF

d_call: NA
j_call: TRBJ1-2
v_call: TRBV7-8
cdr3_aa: CASSSSLLGYTF

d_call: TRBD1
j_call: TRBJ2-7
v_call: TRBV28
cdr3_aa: CASSYWDSYEQYF

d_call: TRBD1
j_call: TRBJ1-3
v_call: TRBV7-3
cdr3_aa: CASLRDRFFTLSGNTIYF

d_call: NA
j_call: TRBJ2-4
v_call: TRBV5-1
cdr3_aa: CASSRENIQYF

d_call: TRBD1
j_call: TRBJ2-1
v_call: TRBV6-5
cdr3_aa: CASSYGPGQGDNEQFF

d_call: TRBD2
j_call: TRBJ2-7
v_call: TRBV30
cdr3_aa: CAWRAGGTGGEQYF

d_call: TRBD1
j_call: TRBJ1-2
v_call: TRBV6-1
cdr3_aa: CASRAQGLDGYTF

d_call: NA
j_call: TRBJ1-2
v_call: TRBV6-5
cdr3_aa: CASSYSTSVAGYTF

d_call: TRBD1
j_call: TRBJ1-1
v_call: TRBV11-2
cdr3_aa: CASSIGTGRNTEAFF

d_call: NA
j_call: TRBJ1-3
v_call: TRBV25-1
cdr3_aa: CASSESGGRSGNTIYF

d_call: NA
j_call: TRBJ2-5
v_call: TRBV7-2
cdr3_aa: CASSLVRGREETQYF

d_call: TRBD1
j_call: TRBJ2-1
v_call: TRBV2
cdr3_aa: CASSAVLDRYNEQFF

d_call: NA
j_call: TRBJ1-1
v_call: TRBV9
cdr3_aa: CASSVGPNTEAFF

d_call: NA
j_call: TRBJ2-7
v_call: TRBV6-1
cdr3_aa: CASSVPNVVEKYF

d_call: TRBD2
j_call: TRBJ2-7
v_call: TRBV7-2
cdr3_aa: CASSQTSGSRYEQYF

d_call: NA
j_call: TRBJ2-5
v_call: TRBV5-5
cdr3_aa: CASSQRTDQETQYF

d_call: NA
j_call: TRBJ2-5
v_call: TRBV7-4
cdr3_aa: CASSLRGTFGIKTQYF